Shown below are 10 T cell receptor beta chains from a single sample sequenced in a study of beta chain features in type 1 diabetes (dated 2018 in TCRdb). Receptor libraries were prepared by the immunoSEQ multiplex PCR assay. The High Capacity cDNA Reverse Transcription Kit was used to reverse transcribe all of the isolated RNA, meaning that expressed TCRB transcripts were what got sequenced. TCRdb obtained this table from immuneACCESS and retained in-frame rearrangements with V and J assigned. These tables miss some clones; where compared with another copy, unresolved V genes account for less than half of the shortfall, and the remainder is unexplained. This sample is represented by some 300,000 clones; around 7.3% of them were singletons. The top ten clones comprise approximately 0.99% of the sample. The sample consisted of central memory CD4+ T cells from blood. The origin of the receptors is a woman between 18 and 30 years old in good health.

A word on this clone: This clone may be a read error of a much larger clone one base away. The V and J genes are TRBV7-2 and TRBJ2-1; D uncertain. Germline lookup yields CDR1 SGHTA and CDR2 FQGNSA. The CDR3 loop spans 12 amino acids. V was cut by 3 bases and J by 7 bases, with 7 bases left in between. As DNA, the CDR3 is TGTGCCAGCAGCTTCCCTAGGAATGAGCAGTTCTTC. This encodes CASSFPRNEQFF.

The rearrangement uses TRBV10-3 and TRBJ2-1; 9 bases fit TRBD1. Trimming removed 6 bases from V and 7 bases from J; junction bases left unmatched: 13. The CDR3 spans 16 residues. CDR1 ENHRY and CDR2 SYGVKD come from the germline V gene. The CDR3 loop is CAISSPTGGLINEQFF. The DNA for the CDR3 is TGTGCCATCAGCAGCCCGACAGGGGGTTTGATTAATGAGCAGTTCTTC.

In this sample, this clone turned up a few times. The CDR3 DNA reads as TGTGCCAGCAGAGCTACTAGACAGGGTGGTGAGACCCAGTACTTC. This gives the protein CASRATRQGGETQYF. The chain joins TRBV2 to TRBJ2-5; 7 nucleotides match TRBD1. The CDR3 totals 15 residues. Germline V gives CDR1 SNHLY, CDR2 FYNNEI. Trimming took 6 bases from V and 5 from J; bases not matched to a gene: 12.

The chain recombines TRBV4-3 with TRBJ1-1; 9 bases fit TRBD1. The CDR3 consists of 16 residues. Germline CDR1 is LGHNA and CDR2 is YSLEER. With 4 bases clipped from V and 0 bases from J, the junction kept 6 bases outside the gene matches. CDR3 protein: CASSPGTGLLNTEAFF. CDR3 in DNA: TGCGCCAGCAGCCCCGGGACAGGGCTTTTGAACACTGAAGCTTTCTTT.

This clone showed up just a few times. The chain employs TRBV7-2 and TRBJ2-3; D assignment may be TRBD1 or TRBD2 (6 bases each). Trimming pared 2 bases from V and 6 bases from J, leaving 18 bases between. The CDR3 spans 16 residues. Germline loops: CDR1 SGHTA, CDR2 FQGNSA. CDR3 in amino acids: CASSLQGHRRGDTQYF. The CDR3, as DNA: TGTGCCAGCAGCTTACAAGGACACCGGAGGGGGGATACGCAGTATTTT.

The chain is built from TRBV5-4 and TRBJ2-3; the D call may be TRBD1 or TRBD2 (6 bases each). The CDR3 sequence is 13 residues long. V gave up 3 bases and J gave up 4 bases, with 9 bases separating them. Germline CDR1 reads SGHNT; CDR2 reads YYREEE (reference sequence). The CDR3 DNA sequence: TGTGCCAGCAGCTCAGGGGACTCAGATACGCAGTATTTT. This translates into CASSSGDSDTQYF.

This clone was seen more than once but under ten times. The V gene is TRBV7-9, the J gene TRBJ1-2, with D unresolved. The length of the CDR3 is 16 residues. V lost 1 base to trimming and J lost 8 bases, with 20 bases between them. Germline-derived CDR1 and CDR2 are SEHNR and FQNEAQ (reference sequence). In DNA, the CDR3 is TGTGCCAGCAGCTTAGTCGGTGACATTCGGGGATCGGGCTACACCTTC. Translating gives CASSLVGDIRGSGYTF.

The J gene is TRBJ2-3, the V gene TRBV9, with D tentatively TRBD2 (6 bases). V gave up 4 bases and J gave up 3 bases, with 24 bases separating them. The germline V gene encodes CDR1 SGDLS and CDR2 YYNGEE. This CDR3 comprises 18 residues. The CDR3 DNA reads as TGTGCCAGCAGCCCCCGTAGGACCGGGCGGGGAGAAACAGATACGCAGTATTTT. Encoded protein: CASSPRRTGRGETDTQYF.

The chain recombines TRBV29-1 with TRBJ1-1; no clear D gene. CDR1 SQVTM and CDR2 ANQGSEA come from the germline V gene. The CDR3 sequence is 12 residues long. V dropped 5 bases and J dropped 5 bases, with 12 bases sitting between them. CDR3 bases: TGCAGCGTTTGGGGTTGGAGGACTGAAGCTTTCTTT. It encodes CSVWGWRTEAFF.

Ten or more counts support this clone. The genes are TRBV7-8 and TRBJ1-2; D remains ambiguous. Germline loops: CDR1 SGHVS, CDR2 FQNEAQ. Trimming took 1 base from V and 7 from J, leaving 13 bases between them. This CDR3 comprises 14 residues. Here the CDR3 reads CASSLVFLGTGYTF. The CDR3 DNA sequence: TGTGCCAGCAGCTTAGTGTTCTTGGGCACTGGCTACACCTTC.